The present TCR beta chain was sequenced within a study of blood T cells in healthy people across ages. Points on this clonotype: What it binds is not known.

The draw of peripheral blood yielded about 10 milliliters from each donor. Primers used in a second PCR of about 6 to 11 cycles were a sample-barcoded 5' primer and a J-beta primer mix. Through a template-switch adaptor with 12 random nucleotides, each cDNA molecule received a tag. MiXCR, applied by TCRdb to the 5' RACE reads, yields one record per CDR3 protein. The sample holds about 1,800,000 distinct CDR3 sequences; 28% are singletons and the top ten take more than 6%. The V gene lost 6 bases and the J gene lost 4 bases, with 16 bases spanning the gap. Germline CDR1 SGHRS, CDR2 YFSETQ. CDR3 length equals 15 residues. Whole-study findings and limits: Older age went with lower TCR beta diversity per million T cells, in a roughly linear way.

The V and J genes are TRBV5-1 and TRBJ2-2, with D possibly matching TRBD2 (6 bases). This clonotype was obtained from a woman in her 30s in good health. The sequencing sample was made of blood. The CDR3 DNA is TGCGCCAGCAACCTACGGGAGCCGGGCACCGGGGAGCTGTTTTTT. This translates into CASNLREPGTGELFF.